This TCR beta chain was sequenced in a study of HIV-infected children after antiretroviral therapy interruption. As to treatment: PENTA 11 planned treatment interruption arm or continuous ART arm. At least 5 million viable PBMCs were required per cryopreserved sample. There are a few counts of this clonotype. The TCR library was built from RNA with a 3' RACE protocol and unique molecular identifiers. TCRdb used MiXCR to reprocess the 3' RACE reads, holding one entry per CDR3 protein. The sample has 90,000 or so distinct CDR3 sequences; about 7% are singletons. The length of the CDR3 is 15 residues. Germline lookup yields CDR1 KGHSH and CDR2 LQKENI. Trimming stripped 2 bases from V and 6 bases from J, with 17 bases between.

The TCR originated in a pool of human donors with HIV. Here the sequenced sample was CD45RA+ CD4+ T cells from PBMCs, pooled from several time points, taken from a donor given antiretroviral therapy, either interrupted or continuous. The subset denotes: naive CD4+ CD45RA+ CD45RO- T cells. V gene TRBV18 combines with J gene TRBJ2-7; D gene ambiguous. CDR3 nucleotide sequence: TGTGCCAGCTCACCAACCGCCCCAGGCCTGGGCGAGCAGTACTTC. Translated: CASSPTAPGLGEQYF.